One sample yielded the 8 T cell receptor beta chains listed below, sequenced in a study of blood T cell repertoires in COVID-19. TCRdb's table, derived via immunoSEQ multiplex PCR, lists solely in-frame clones and lacks some. This table has 150,000 to 200,000 clones, 88% appearing once. The sequenced sample consisted of peripheral blood. The receptor set was obtained from a man between 40 and 49 years old with active or convalescent COVID-19.

The rearrangement links TRBV7-3 to TRBJ2-1; perhaps TRBD1 as D (6 bases). This CDR3 is 14 amino acids long. Trimming cost V 0 bases and J 5 bases, with 8 bases left between them. Germline CDR1 reads SGHTA; CDR2 reads FQGTGA. The CDR3 nucleotides are TGTGCCAGCAGCTTAACGGGACAAAACAATGAGCAGTTCTTC. Its protein product is CASSLTGQNNEQFF.

This clone was seen only once. This chain uses TRBV10-3 with TRBJ2-7, with 8 bases identical to TRBD2. V dropped 7 bases and J dropped 4; count of bases not matched to a gene: 6. Germline CDR1 ENHRY, CDR2 SYGVKD. The CDR3 consists of 13 residues. CDR3 nucleotide sequence: TGTGCCATCACCCTCGAGCGGGGGTACGAGCAGTACTTC. It codes for CAITLERGYEQYF.

This chain connects TRBV10-2 to TRBJ2-7; the match to TRBD2 covers 13 bases. With 2 bases clipped from V and 1 base from J, the junction kept 5 bases outside the gene matches. The germline V gene encodes CDR1 WSHSY and CDR2 SAAADI. There are 17 residues in the CDR3. The CDR3 spells CASSEGLAGVTSYEQYF. CDR3 nucleotide sequence: TGCGCCAGCAGTGAGGGACTAGCGGGAGTCACGTCCTACGAGCAGTACTTC.

The chain recombines TRBV7-9 with TRBJ2-3; possible D gene TRBD2, 5 bases. CDR1 is SEHNR, CDR2 FQNEAQ, per germline (reference sequence). Trimming stripped 7 bases from V and 3 bases from J, with 11 bases between. The CDR3 is 13 residues long. The CDR3 DNA reads as TGTGCCAGCACCCCGAGGGCGACAGATACGCAGTATTTT. Translating it yields CASTPRATDTQYF.

The rearrangement joins TRBV30 to TRBJ2-7; possible D gene TRBD2, 6 bases. The CDR3 runs 14 residues. Per germline, CDR1 GTSNPN and CDR2 SVGIG (reference sequence). Between the trimmed V and J ends, which lost 4 bases and 2 bases, there was a span of 15 bases. The CDR3 region is CAWTKAGLPYEQYF. Here the CDR3 DNA reads TGTGCCTGGACAAAGGCGGGGCTACCCTACGAGCAGTACTTC.

This chain joins TRBV27 and TRBJ2-7; D unclear. This CDR3 comprises 10 residues. Germline-derived CDR1 and CDR2 are MNHEY and SMNVEV (reference sequence). V lost 6 bases and J lost 4, with 4 bases in between. The CDR3, as DNA: TGTGCCAGCAGCCTGTACGAGCAGTACTTC. It codes for CASSLYEQYF.

The V and J genes are TRBV5-1 and TRBJ2-3, with D maybe TRBD2 (6 bases). Per germline, CDR1 SGHRS and CDR2 YFSETQ. The CDR3 extends over 12 amino acids. Trimming removed 1 base from V and 11 bases from J, with 11 bases in between. CDR3 nucleotide sequence: TGCGCCAGCAGCTTGAGTCCGGGAGAGCAGTATTTT. As protein: CASSLSPGEQYF.

The rearrangement uses TRBV11-3 and TRBJ2-1, with TRBD1 as a possible D gene (7 bases). The CDR3 length is 15 residues. Between the trimmed V and J ends, which lost 5 bases and 8 bases, there was a span of 19 bases. Germline V gene lookup returns CDR1 SGHNT and CDR2 YENEEA. This CDR3 reads CASSLHRQGGDEQFF. As DNA, the CDR3 is TGTGCCAGCAGCCTGCATAGGCAGGGGGGCGATGAGCAGTTCTTC.